This is a list of T cell receptor beta chains from one sample in a study of cytomegalovirus exposure and HLA in healthy donors. TCRdb's copy holds only in-frame clones and misses some; the assay was immunoSEQ multiplex PCR. The data show 130,000 or so clones, roughly 77% seen once. Material for sequencing was PBMCs. The receptors come from a man in his forties or fifties in good health and CMV-seronegative. The CDR3 runs from the conserved cysteine through the conserved F or W. Each record gives: J gene, D gene, V gene, clone size, CDR3 protein, CDR3 DNA. A D gene is named only where the DNA matches it firmly. The listing skips clone size in some rows; elsewhere it reads once, few, many or a size class.

j_gene: TRBJ1-5
d_gene: NA
v_gene: TRBV11-1
abundance: NA
CDR3aa: CASSLGARATDGQPQHF
CDR3nt: TGTGCCAGCAGCTTAGGTGCCAGGGCGACGGACGGTCAGCCCCAGCATTTT

j_gene: TRBJ1-2
d_gene: NA
v_gene: TRBV4-1
abundance: once
CDR3aa: CASSQAGTYGYGYTF
CDR3nt: TGCGCCAGCAGCCAAGCCGGAACCTACGGGTATGGCTACACCTTC

j_gene: TRBJ1-1
d_gene: TRBD1
v_gene: TRBV29-1
abundance: few
CDR3aa: CSVEGETGYTEAFF
CDR3nt: TGCAGCGTTGAAGGGGAGACAGGGTACACTGAAGCTTTCTTT

j_gene: TRBJ2-2
d_gene: TRBD2
v_gene: TRBV7-9
abundance: once
CDR3aa: CASSLSLAGEKYDTGELFF
CDR3nt: TGTGCCAGCAGCTTAAGCCTAGCGGGAGAGAAGTATGACACCGGGGAGCTGTTTTTT

j_gene: TRBJ2-2
d_gene: NA
v_gene: TRBV5-1
abundance: NA
CDR3aa: CASSLAPPGGELFF
CDR3nt: TGCGCCAGCAGCTTGGCGCCGCCCGGCGGGGAGCTGTTTTTT

j_gene: TRBJ1-1
d_gene: NA
v_gene: TRBV5-4
abundance: NA
CDR3aa: CASSLRRNTEAFF
CDR3nt: TGTGCCAGCAGCTTGAGGAGGAACACTGAAGCTTTCTTT

j_gene: TRBJ1-2
d_gene: NA
v_gene: TRBV20-1
abundance: NA
CDR3aa: CSAAAGGGYTF
CDR3nt: TGCAGTGCCGCCGCGGGGGGCGGCTACACCTTC

j_gene: TRBJ2-5
d_gene: NA
v_gene: TRBV15
abundance: NA
CDR3aa: CATSRARGETQYF
CDR3nt: TGTGCCACCAGCAGAGCCCGGGGAGAGACCCAGTACTTC

j_gene: TRBJ1-2
d_gene: TRBD1
v_gene: TRBV7-9
abundance: NA
CDR3aa: CASSSGARGVIYGYTF
CDR3nt: TGTGCCAGCAGCTCAGGAGCCAGGGGGGTAATCTATGGCTACACCTTC

j_gene: TRBJ1-1
d_gene: TRBD1
v_gene: TRBV29-1
abundance: NA
CDR3aa: CSGQGTARDTEAFF
CDR3nt: TGCAGCGGCCAAGGGACAGCCCGGGACACTGAAGCTTTCTTT

j_gene: TRBJ1-6
d_gene: NA
v_gene: TRBV5-4
abundance: NA
CDR3aa: CASQPKSTESANSPLHF
CDR3nt: TGTGCCAGCCAACCCAAGAGTACAGAGTCGGCGAATTCACCCCTCCACTTT

j_gene: TRBJ2-7
d_gene: TRBD2
v_gene: TRBV6-5
abundance: NA
CDR3aa: CASSYAGRGYEQYF
CDR3nt: TGTGCCAGCAGTTACGCCGGGAGGGGGTACGAGCAGTACTTC

j_gene: TRBJ1-6
d_gene: NA
v_gene: TRBV4-1
abundance: NA
CDR3aa: CASSQRGGSHNSPLHF
CDR3nt: TGCGCCAGCAGCCAACGAGGAGGTTCGCATAATTCACCCCTCCACTTT

j_gene: TRBJ1-5
d_gene: TRBD1
v_gene: TRBV28
abundance: few
CDR3aa: CASSLSLRDRVNQPQHF
CDR3nt: TGTGCCAGCAGTTTATCCCTCCGGGACAGGGTTAATCAGCCCCAGCATTTT

j_gene: TRBJ1-5
d_gene: TRBD1
v_gene: TRBV7-9
abundance: NA
CDR3aa: CASSFGDRGDQPQHF
CDR3nt: TGTGCCAGCAGCTTCGGCGACAGGGGAGATCAGCCCCAGCATTTT

j_gene: TRBJ2-3
d_gene: NA
v_gene: TRBV7-3
abundance: NA
CDR3aa: CASRLSGIDTQYF
CDR3nt: TGTGCCAGCCGCCTTTCAGGGATAGATACGCAGTATTTT